One and the same sample provided the 18 T cell receptor beta chains below, sequenced in a study of blood T cell repertoires in COVID-19. Assay used: immunoSEQ multiplex PCR; TCRdb lists only in-frame clones, some missing. The table records about 360,000 clones, about 90% of them present only once. Material for sequencing was PBMCs or T cells enriched from blood (not recorded which). The receptor set was obtained from a man aged 25-40 years who had recovered from COVID-19.

This clone has a count of ten or more. Germline is not matched at one junction end, which may reflect a read error. V usage is TRBV11-2 and J usage is TRBJ2-1; 11 positions agree with TRBD2. The CDR3 totals 14 residues. Germline V CDR1 and CDR2: SGHAT, FQNNGV. The CDR3 DNA reads TGTGCCAGCAGCTTACAACTAGCGGGGGCCGAACGGATCTTC. This sequence encodes CASSLQLAGAERIF. Variable domain in full (rest from reference TRBV11-2 and TRBJ2-1): EAGVAQSPRYKIIEKRQSVAFWCNPISGHATLYWYQQILGQGPKLLIQFQNNGVVDDSQLPKDRFSAERLKGVDSTLKIQPAKLEDSAVYLCASSLQLAGAERIFGPGTRLTVL.

The chain joins TRBV5-5 to TRBJ2-1, with TRBD2 matching 7 bases. Germline trimming cut 4 bases from V and 6 bases from J; bases unmatched to any gene: 7. This CDR3 contains 14 residues. Germline CDR1 reads SGHKS; CDR2 reads YYEKEE (reference sequence). CDR3 in amino acids: CASSLRLAPNEQFF. DNA of the CDR3: TGTGCCAGCAGCCTCCGACTAGCCCCCAATGAGCAGTTCTTC.

This chain joins TRBV11-2 and TRBJ2-7; 8 bases fit TRBD1. This CDR3 has 16 amino acids. Unmatched junction bases numbered 9, after V lost 5 bases and J lost 0 bases. The germline CDR1 and CDR2 sequences are SGHAT and FQNNGV. The CDR3 nucleotides read TGTGCCAGCAGCCTCACCAGGGGGCTGTTCTCCTACGAGCAGTACTTC. Protein product: CASSLTRGLFSYEQYF.

The chain is built from TRBV27 and TRBJ2-2; 8 nucleotides line up with TRBD1. This CDR3 contains 16 residues. Germline V gene sequence: CDR1 MNHEY, CDR2 SMNVEV (reference sequence). V was clipped by 0 bases and J by 5 bases; unmatched bases: 5. The CDR3 here is CASSLSFRGRTGELFF. CDR3 DNA sequence: TGTGCCAGCAGTTTATCTTTCAGGGGGCGGACCGGGGAGCTGTTTTTT.

This chain links TRBV10-3 with TRBJ1-1, with D possibly being TRBD1 (6 bases). Trimming took off 5 bases at V and 8 bases at J, with 12 bases between the two ends. From germline, CDR1 is ENHRY and CDR2 SYGVKD. The CDR3 totals 12 residues. The CDR3 nucleotides read TGTGCCATCAGTATGAGGGGGGGCGAAGCTTTCTTT. The encoded protein is CAISMRGGEAFF.

About this clone itself: Other nucleotide sequences in the sample specify the same CDR3. The rearrangement links TRBV29-1 to TRBJ2-1; 10 bases agree with TRBD2. J was trimmed by 5 bases and V by 8 bases; bases with no gene match: 9. Germline V lookup: CDR1 SQVTM, CDR2 ANQGSEA. The CDR3 loop spans 14 amino acids. The CDR3 sequence: CSHAVSGGNNEQFF. CDR3 nucleotides: TGCAGCCATGCAGTTAGCGGGGGGAACAATGAGCAGTTCTTC.

V gene TRBV11-2 combines with J gene TRBJ1-2; D remains unclear. V gave up 5 bases and J gave up 1 base, with 8 bases separating them. This CDR3 region has 13 residues. Germline V gene data show CDR1 as SGHAT and CDR2 as FQNNGV. CDR3 bases: TGTGCCAGCAGCCAGAGGGATAACTATGGCTACACCTTC. Translation gives CASSQRDNYGYTF.

Remarks on this clone: In the same sample, other DNA sequences code for this CDR3. The V call is TRBV6-5, the J call TRBJ1-1, with D possibly being TRBD1 (5 bases). Germline V gene lookup returns CDR1 MNHEY and CDR2 SVGAGI. V lost 6 bases, J lost 2 bases, and 10 bases lay in between. The CDR3 runs to 13 residues. CDR3 sequence (DNA): TGTGCCAGCAGCCGACAGATAAACACTGAAGCTTTCTTT. As protein: CASSRQINTEAFF.

A word on this clone: The junction and the germline gene differ at one end; a read error may be behind it. The rearrangement uses TRBV30 and TRBJ1-3; D is uncertain. Per germline, CDR1 GTSNPN and CDR2 SVGIG (reference sequence). There are 14 residues in the CDR3. CDR3 sequence (DNA): TGTGCCTGGAGCCGAGGGAACTCTGGAAATACCATATATTTT. Protein sequence: CAWSRGNSGNTIYF. Full variable domain (remainder filled in from reference TRBV30 and TRBJ1-3): SQTIHQWPATLVQPVGSPLSLECTVEGTSNPNLYWYRQAAGRGLQLLFYSVGIGQISSEVPQNLSASRPQDRQFILSSKKLLLSDSGFYLCAWSRGNSGNTIYFGEGSWLTVV.

CDR3 loop: CASSPGGENIQYF. The CDR3 region has the DNA TGTGCCAGCAGCCCCGGGGGGGAAAACATTCAGTACTTC. The V call is TRBV7-9, the J call TRBJ2-4; TRBD2 agrees at 8 bases. CDR3 length equals 13 residues. Germline lookup yields CDR1 SEHNR and CDR2 FQNEAQ (reference sequence). After removal of 5 bases from V and 5 bases from J, the junction contained 2 bases not matched to a gene.

CDR3 in DNA: TGCAGCGTTTGGGACAGGGGAGAAAGAAACACCATATATTTT. This gives the protein CSVWDRGERNTIYF. The chain carries TRBV29-1 and TRBJ1-3; 10 bases align to TRBD1. The CDR3 consists of 14 residues. J gave up 5 bases and V 5 bases, and 6 bases lay outside the gene matches. CDR1 and CDR2 (germline): SQVTM, ANQGSEA. Based on the CDR3 plus reference TRBV29-1 and TRBJ1-3, the full variable domain is SAVISQKPSRDICQRGTSLTIQCQVDSQVTMMFWYRQQPGQSLTLIATANQGSEATYESGFVIDKFPISRPNLTFSTLTVSNMSPEDSSIYLCSVWDRGERNTIYFGEGSWLTVV.

V usage is TRBV2 and J usage is TRBJ2-2; 7 positions agree with TRBD1. V was clipped by 6 bases and J by 5 bases; unmatched bases: 9. Germline assignment: CDR1 SNHLY and CDR2 FYNNEI. The CDR3 totals 15 residues. The CDR3 DNA reads as TGTGCCAGCAGGCTGAGGGACAGTGCTACCGGGGAGCTGTTTTTT. It is translated as CASRLRDSATGELFF.

V usage is TRBV5-1 and J usage is TRBJ2-1; TRBD2 matches 12 bases. The germline V gene has CDR1 SGHRS and CDR2 YFSETQ. The length of the CDR3 is 17 residues. The V segment lost 0 bases and the J segment 4 bases; nucleotides outside the gene matches: 5. The CDR3 reads CASSLGTSGGIYNEQFF. DNA of the CDR3: TGCGCCAGCAGCTTGGGAACTAGCGGGGGGATATACAATGAGCAGTTCTTC.

This chain's CDR3 is CASSFGQAEQYF. DNA for the CDR3: TGTGCCAGCAGTTTTGGACAAGCCGAGCAGTACTTC. The chain links TRBV6-6 to TRBJ2-7; D possibly corresponds to TRBD1 (5 bases). V lost 4 bases, J lost 6 bases, and 10 bases lay in between. Germline CDR1 and CDR2: MNHNY and SVGAGI (reference sequence). This CDR3 is 12 amino acids long.

The chain has TRBV30 and TRBJ1-1; 7 bases are a match to TRBD1. V trimming: 3 bases; J trimming: 4 bases; junction bases outside the gene matches: 8. Germline CDR1 and CDR2: GTSNPN and SVGIG (reference sequence). The CDR3 covers 14 residues. CDR3 nucleotide sequence: TGTGCCTGGAGGTACAGGGGATTCGGCACTGAAGCTTTCTTT. Translated: CAWRYRGFGTEAFF.

This clone has a single count. The V and J genes are TRBV2 and TRBJ2-1; D unresolved. The V end lost 0 bases, the J end lost 12 bases, and 9 bases lay between the germline ends. Germline V gene lookup returns CDR1 SNHLY and CDR2 FYNNEI. The length of the CDR3 is 12 residues. CDR3 residues: CASSEALLAQFF. As DNA, the CDR3 is TGTGCCAGCAGTGAAGCGCTACTTGCGCAGTTCTTC.

The V call is TRBV5-4, the J call TRBJ2-2; D possibly corresponds to TRBD1 (6 bases). The CDR3 covers 15 residues. V was trimmed by 3 bases and J by 1 base, leaving 10 bases between them. The germline CDR1 and CDR2 sequences are SGHNT and YYREEE (reference sequence). The CDR3: CASSWDTLNTGELFF. CDR3 nucleotides: TGTGCCAGCAGCTGGGACACTTTGAACACCGGGGAGCTGTTTTTT.

This rearrangement joins TRBV5-1 to TRBJ2-2; possibly TRBD2 for D (5 bases). V lost 3 bases and J 3 bases, leaving 9 bases between the germline ends. Germline lookup yields CDR1 SGHRS and CDR2 YFSETQ. The CDR3 contains 14 residues. The CDR3: CASSSGEYTGELFF. CDR3 in DNA: TGCGCCAGCAGCTCCGGGGAGTACACCGGGGAGCTGTTTTTT.